This record covers a single TCR beta chain. CDR3 length: 12 residues. CDR1 and CDR2 from the germline V gene are WNHNN and SYGVQD (reference sequence). V lost 4 bases to trimming and J lost 6 bases; unmatched junction nucleotides: 1. These data are taken from a study of blood T cell repertoires in COVID-19. For the study at large: Both acute and convalescent COVID-19 samples were obtained from the United States, Italy and Spain. T cells, B-cell-depleted T cells, or PBMCs supplied cDNA or gDNA.

Seattle patient enrollment occurred during active infection, with longitudinal follow-up thereafter. In the study's own analysis: Cell counts per sample came from amplifying reference gene primers. This table comes from immunoSEQ multiplex PCR, and its TCRdb copy is limited to in-frame clones, with some not included. V, J and clone size were drawn from that table, and D and trimming were deduced from the DNA. The repertoire consists of 250,000 or so clones, with approximately 91% occurring once and the leading ten covering 0.8% to 0.95%. The chain carries TRBV10-1 and TRBJ2-3, with TRBD2 matching 7 bases. The specimen sequenced was peripheral blood. The receptor was isolated from a man aged 25-45 years with COVID-19, enrolled during active disease. The CDR3 DNA follows: TGCGCCAGCAGTGGACTAGCCGATACGCAGTATTTT. This translates into CASSGLADTQYF.